The subject of this entry is one T cell receptor (beta chain). This sample is drawn from a study of cytomegalovirus exposure and HLA in healthy donors. PCR used 60 Vbeta primers and 13 Jbeta primers. Sequenced by immunoSEQ multiplex PCR; TCRdb stores in-frame clones only, minus some. The table has some 100,000 clones, 81% seen once. This CDR3 contains 17 residues. Germline lookup yields CDR1 KGHSH and CDR2 LQKENI. Trimming removed 2 bases at V and 0 bases at J, with 14 bases between. The rearrangement links TRBV18 to TRBJ1-5; D possibly corresponds to TRBD1 (6 bases). The source is a girl aged 2-15 years in good health and CMV-seropositive. Sequencing was carried out using PBMCs. CDR3 region: CASSPVQGSYSNQPQHF. Written as DNA, the CDR3 is TGTGCCAGCTCACCAGTCCAGGGGTCATATAGCAATCAGCCCCAGCATTTT.